A selection of T cell receptor beta chains follows, all from one sample in a study of cytomegalovirus exposure and HLA in healthy donors. Only in-frame clones appear in the TCRdb table, and some are missing; sequencing was by immunoSEQ multiplex PCR. The table includes 100,000 to 150,000 clones, around 77% detected once. The specimen sequenced was PBMCs. The receptors come from a male donor in good health and CMV-seropositive. Both conserved end residues are part of each CDR3. A D gene is named only where the DNA matches it firmly. Rows may omit the clone size; those that give it use once, few, many or a size class.

size,V,J,D,CDR3,DNA
few,TRBV5-1,TRBJ1-2,-,CASSTGADGYTF,TGCGCCAGCAGCACCGGAGCAGATGGCTACACCTTC
-,TRBV2,TRBJ1-2,-,CASGYRVAYGYTF,TGTGCCAGCGGGTACAGGGTTGCCTATGGCTACACCTTC
-,TRBV6-5,TRBJ2-6,-,CASSFRQFSGANVLTF,TGTGCCAGCAGTTTCCGACAGTTCTCTGGGGCCAACGTCCTGACTTTC
few,TRBV5-1,TRBJ1-1,TRBD1,CASSITAGGTEAFF,TGCGCCAGCAGCATAACCGCAGGGGGCACTGAAGCTTTCTTT
-,TRBV13,TRBJ1-1,-,CASRDLGGAYTEAFF,TGTGCCAGCAGGGACCTAGGAGGAGCGTACACTGAAGCTTTCTTT
-,TRBV19,TRBJ1-4,TRBD1,CASSIEFWGQINEKLFF,TGTGCCAGTAGTATAGAATTCTGGGGACAGATTAATGAAAAACTGTTTTTT
-,TRBV9,TRBJ1-2,-,CASSVVPSTGIGGYTF,TGTGCCAGCAGCGTAGTCCCTTCAACAGGGATAGGGGGCTACACCTTC
-,TRBV28,TRBJ2-2,-,CASLHQVHSSTGELFF,TGTGCCAGCCTCCATCAGGTCCACTCCTCCACCGGGGAGCTGTTTTTT
-,TRBV2,TRBJ2-7,TRBD1,CASRNRGHGEQYF,TGTGCCAGCAGAAACAGGGGGCACGGCGAGCAGTACTTC
-,TRBV10-3,TRBJ2-7,TRBD1,CAIRLRQGYEQYF,TGTGCCATCAGACTCCGACAGGGCTACGAGCAGTACTTC